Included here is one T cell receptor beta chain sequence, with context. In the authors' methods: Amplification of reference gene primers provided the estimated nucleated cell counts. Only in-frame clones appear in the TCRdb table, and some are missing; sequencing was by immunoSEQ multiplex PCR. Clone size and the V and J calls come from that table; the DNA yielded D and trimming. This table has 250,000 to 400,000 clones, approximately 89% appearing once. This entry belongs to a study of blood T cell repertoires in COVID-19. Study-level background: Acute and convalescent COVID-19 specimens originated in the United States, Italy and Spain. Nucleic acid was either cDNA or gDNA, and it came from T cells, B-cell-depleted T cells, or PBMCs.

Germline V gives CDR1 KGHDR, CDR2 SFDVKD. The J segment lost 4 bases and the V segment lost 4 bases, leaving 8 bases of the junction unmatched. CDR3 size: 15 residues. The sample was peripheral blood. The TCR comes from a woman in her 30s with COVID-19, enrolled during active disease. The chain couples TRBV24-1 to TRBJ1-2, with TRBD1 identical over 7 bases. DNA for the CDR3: TGTGCCACCAGTGACCCCCGGACAGGCGGCTATGGCTACACCTTC. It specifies CATSDPRTGGYGYTF.